One sample yielded the 25 T cell receptor beta chains listed below, sequenced in a study of post-analysis software for immune sequencing data. Study-wide points: Four to six TRBV segments were more frequent in patients than controls; TRBV5-6, TRBV5-1 and TRBV20-1 belonged to this group.

The TCR beta cDNA libraries contained unique molecular identifiers. A single record per CDR3 protein comes from TCRdb applying MiXCR to the PCR reads. Seen here are around 700,000 distinct CDR3 sequences, about 60% observed once, and the top ten hold approximately 11%. No antigens are known for them. The material sequenced was blood. The origin of the receptors is a girl under 10 years old with multiple sclerosis.

This clonotype was counted between two and nine times. The chain links TRBV27 to TRBJ2-1, with D uncertain. The ends were cut back, 5 bases at V and 1 base at J, with 3 bases in the middle. The CDR3 runs to 12 residues. The V gene's germline CDR1 is MNHEY and CDR2 SMNVEV (reference sequence). The CDR3 DNA reads as TGTGCCAGCAGTCAGTCCTACAATGAGCAGTTCTTC. Translation: CASSQSYNEQFF.

This clonotype has only a few counts. The J gene is TRBJ2-1, the V gene TRBV29-1; D is tentatively TRBD1 or TRBD2 (6 bases each). The germline V gene encodes CDR1 SQVTM and CDR2 ANQGSEA. The CDR3 has 16 residues. V was trimmed by 4 bases and J by 4 bases, leaving 20 bases between them. CDR3 coding DNA: TGCAGCGTTGGGGGTGGTGTCGGGGGCCTATACAATGAGCAGTTCTTC. It encodes CSVGGGVGGLYNEQFF.

V and J are TRBV5-1 and TRBJ2-1; D uncertain. The CDR3 consists of 12 residues. Germline CDR1 and CDR2: SGHRS and YFSETQ. Trimming left V 0 bases short and J 9 bases short, with 7 bases between. CDR3: CASSLEGFEQFF. CDR3 coding DNA: TGCGCCAGCAGCTTGGAGGGATTTGAGCAGTTCTTC.

This rearrangement joins TRBV5-1 to TRBJ1-1, with a possible D match to TRBD1 (6 bases). Germline V CDR1 and CDR2: SGHRS, YFSETQ. Trimming took 4 bases from V and 1 from J, leaving 14 bases between them. This CDR3 is 15 amino acids long. The CDR3 DNA reads TGCGCCAGCAGCACACAGGGACTGTCGAACACTGAAGCTTTCTTT. Its protein is CASSTQGLSNTEAFF.

This chain uses TRBV11-2 with TRBJ2-3, with TRBD2 matching 14 bases. The CDR3 sequence is 17 residues long. V lost 5 bases and J lost 3; bases outside the gene matches: 7. Looked up from germline, CDR1 is SGHAT and CDR2 is FQNNGV. CDR3 in DNA: TGTGCCAGCAGCCCTGGACTAGCGGGAGGACAAACAGATACGCAGTATTTT. Its protein is CASSPGLAGGQTDTQYF.

This clonotype has more than one count but fewer than ten. This sequence joins TRBV7-2 and TRBJ2-1; D is unclear. The J call is uncertain, as TRBJ2-7 better fits the DNA end. The CDR3 covers 13 residues. From germline, CDR1 is SGHTA and CDR2 FQGNSA. The CDR3 coding sequence is TGTGCCAGCAGCTTAAAGTCCGTAAATGAGCAGTACTTC. Protein: CASSLKSVNEQYF.

This chain connects TRBV29-1 to TRBJ2-3, with 13 nucleotides matching TRBD2. The CDR3 contains 17 residues. Losses at the gene ends were 7 bases for V and 1 base for J; bases not matched to a gene: 11. Germline values: CDR1 SQVTM, CDR2 ANQGSEA. The CDR3 here is CSATSGGKPRRTDTQYF. Here the CDR3 DNA reads TGCAGCGCGACTAGCGGGGGGAAACCCCGACGCACAGATACGCAGTATTTT.

The J gene is TRBJ1-1, the V gene TRBV10-3; D call uncertain. The CDR3 has 13 amino acids. Germline lookup yields CDR1 ENHRY and CDR2 SYGVKD. With 8 bases removed from V and 1 base from J, the gap between germline ends came to 11 bases. The CDR3 is CAIWAGRNTEAFF. DNA for the CDR3: TGTGCCATCTGGGCGGGCAGGAACACTGAAGCTTTCTTT.

The chain is built from TRBV4-3 and TRBJ2-3; possibly TRBD2 for D (7 bases). Per the germline V gene, CDR1 is LGHNA and CDR2 is YSLEER. The CDR3 totals 12 residues. Trimming shortened V by 3 bases and J by 13 bases, and 14 bases separated the two germline ends. The CDR3 protein is CASSQGGGAEYF. The CDR3, as DNA: TGCGCCAGCAGCCAGGGAGGGGGAGCGGAGTATTTT.

This clonotype was seen more than once but under ten times. The V call is TRBV27, the J call TRBJ1-5; 7 bases match TRBD1. CDR3 length: 18 amino acids. Germline V gene sequence: CDR1 MNHEY, CDR2 SMNVEV (reference sequence). Trimming cost V 5 bases and J 0 bases; bases outside gene matches: 13. The CDR3 DNA reads as TGTGCCAGCAGTCCCATCCTTCAGGGGGGATATAGCAATCAGCCCCAGCATTTT. Protein product: CASSPILQGGYSNQPQHF.

V usage is TRBV20-1 and J usage is TRBJ2-5; D might be TRBD2 (7 bases). The end of the DNA fits TRBJ2-4 better, so the J call may be wrong. The CDR3 runs to 13 residues. Germline V gene lookup returns CDR1 DFQATT and CDR2 SNEGSKA (reference sequence). CDR3 DNA sequence: TGCAGTGCCATGGGGGGGCGCATTGACATTCAGTACTTC. Its translation is CSAMGGRIDIQYF.

The V and J genes are TRBV2 and TRBJ2-4, with 10 positions matching TRBD2. This CDR3 comprises 16 residues. Germline CDR1 is SNHLY and CDR2 is FYNNEI. With 7 bases clipped from V and 6 bases from J, the junction kept 12 bases outside the gene matches. CDR3 sequence (DNA): TGTGCCAGCAACAATGGGGTAGCGGGGGGACGAAACATTCAGTACTTC. Protein: CASNNGVAGGRNIQYF.

The CDR3 DNA reads TGCAGTGCTGGGGGCGGCTCGGCCTCCAAAAACATTCAGTACTTC. Protein sequence: CSAGGGSASKNIQYF. V is TRBV20-1 and J is TRBJ2-4; D possibly corresponds to TRBD1 (6 bases). This CDR3 comprises 15 residues. Germline assignment: CDR1 DFQATT and CDR2 SNEGSKA (reference sequence). Trimming took off 5 bases at V and 2 bases at J, with 16 bases between the two ends.

The chain recombines TRBV6-5 with TRBJ2-4; TRBD1 might be the D (5 bases). The DNA end lines up better with TRBJ2-5; the J call may be wrong. Germline loops: CDR1 MNHEY, CDR2 SVGAGI. This CDR3 has 14 amino acids. CDR3 region: CASSYSKRGETQYF. For the CDR3, the DNA is TGTGCCAGCAGTTACTCGAAAAGGGGTGAGACCCAGTACTTC.

This clonotype was picked up a small number of times. The CDR3 sequence is CASSGSMLQETQYF. CDR3 DNA: TGTGCCAGCTCCGGTTCGATGCTCCAAGAGACCCAGTACTTC. The V and J genes are TRBV6-2 or TRBV6-3 and TRBJ2-5; the D is unclear. There are 14 residues in the CDR3. V shed 8 bases and J shed 1 base, with 14 bases lying between them. Germline CDR1 reads MNHEY; CDR2 reads SVGEGT.

This clonotype came up a few times. The chain uses TRBV6-2 or TRBV6-3 and TRBJ2-5; TRBD1 might be the D (6 bases). From germline, CDR1 is MNHEY and CDR2 SVGEGT. Trimming pared 3 bases from V and 3 bases from J, leaving 14 bases between. This CDR3 has 15 amino acids. The CDR3 DNA reads TGTGCCAGCAGTTATCCGGACAGTGGGAAAGAGACCCAGTACTTC. It encodes CASSYPDSGKETQYF.

The genes are TRBV10-3 and TRBJ2-5; TRBD2 agrees at 7 bases. V lost 5 bases and J lost 0; bases outside the gene matches: 3. The CDR3 is 14 residues long. Germline CDR1 ENHRY, CDR2 SYGVKD. The CDR3 DNA reads as TGTGCCATCAGTCCCGGGGGGAACCAAGAGACCCAGTACTTC. Protein: CAISPGGNQETQYF.

The chain is built from TRBV20-1 and TRBJ1-1; D is ambiguous. This CDR3 region has 15 residues. Trimming removed 0 bases from V and 3 bases from J, with 14 bases in between. Germline V lookup: CDR1 DFQATT, CDR2 SNEGSKA (reference sequence). The CDR3 region is CSARDLDGTHTEAFF. CDR3 DNA: TGCAGTGCTAGAGATCTGGACGGAACACACACTGAAGCTTTCTTT.

This clonotype was found once. The chain couples TRBV12-3 or TRBV12-4 to TRBJ1-4, with a tentative D call TRBD1 (5 bases). This CDR3 has 12 amino acids. Trimming removed 6 bases from V and 8 bases from J, with 10 bases in between. CDR3 coding DNA: TGTGCCAGCAGGTGGACATCCGAAAAACTGTTTTTT. Translation gives CASRWTSEKLFF.

The chain recombines TRBV7-2 with TRBJ2-1; D call uncertain. Germline V gene sequence: CDR1 SGHTA, CDR2 FQGNSA. The CDR3 loop spans 14 amino acids. V lost 1 base and J lost 5, with 9 bases in between. The CDR3 DNA follows: TGTGCCAGCAGCTTAGTTTCCCGACACAATGAGCAGTTCTTC. Its protein is CASSLVSRHNEQFF.

The chain has TRBV12-3 or TRBV12-4 and TRBJ2-2; no reliable D call. Trimming shortened V by 7 bases and J by 3 bases, and 9 bases separated the two germline ends. The CDR3 is made up of 13 amino acids. In nucleotides, the CDR3 is TGTGCCAGCAAGCGAGACTACACCGGGGAGCTGTTTTTT. Its protein is CASKRDYTGELFF.

The chain links TRBV29-1 to TRBJ1-5, with 9 bases fitting TRBD1. Germline V gene lookup returns CDR1 SQVTM and CDR2 ANQGSEA. V lost 4 bases and J lost 3; bases outside the gene matches: 4. The CDR3 is made up of 14 amino acids. The CDR3 sequence is CSVGTGDSNQPQHF. CDR3 DNA sequence: TGCAGCGTTGGGACAGGGGATTCCAATCAGCCCCAGCATTTT.

This rearrangement joins TRBV5-1 to TRBJ1-2, with D perhaps matching TRBD1 (5 bases). The CDR3 extends over 14 amino acids. Trimming removed 5 bases at V and 4 bases at J, with 15 bases between. CDR1 and CDR2 (germline): SGHRS, YFSETQ. For the CDR3, the DNA is TGCGCCAGCAGGTCGACCAGGGACTTCTATGGCTACACCTTC. It codes for CASRSTRDFYGYTF.

The V and J genes are TRBV4-1 and TRBJ2-1, with TRBD2 matching 8 bases. The CDR3 sequence is 16 residues long. Trimming removed 8 bases from V and 8 bases from J; junction bases left unmatched: 17. Per germline, CDR1 MGHRA and CDR2 YSYEKL. DNA for the CDR3: TGCGCCAGCGTACAAGGGGAGGGACTAGAGAGCCATGAGCAGTTCTTC. Translation gives CASVQGEGLESHEQFF.

The chain recombines TRBV6-5 with TRBJ2-5; 8 bases are shared with TRBD2. Trimming at V came to 1 base and at J to 7 bases, leaving 5 bases not matched to a gene. CDR3 length: 14 residues. Germline CDR1 MNHEY, CDR2 SVGAGI. The CDR3 DNA reads as TGTGCCAGCAGTTACTTAAGCGGGGGCGCGACCCAGTACTTC. It codes for CASSYLSGGATQYF.